This T cell receptor beta chain came from a study of blood T cell repertoires in COVID-19 (dated by TCRdb to 2018 to 2020). With respect to the entire study: Samples covering the acute and convalescent phases of COVID-19 were provided by collaborators in the United States, Italy and Spain. Samples were obtained from the ongoing ImmuneRACE study (first 160 participants) and from about 1,300 subjects provided by 6 global collaborators. Where HLA class I and class II types were available, the types were taken from metadata supplied by the sample provider, not from assay-based typing. The repertoires were released in a freely available public database meant as a resource for research on the immune response to SARS-CoV-2. The material from the prospective study consisted of cDNA or gDNA derived from T cells, B-cell-depleted T cells, or PBMCs. Subjects who had been exposed to COVID-19, were actively infected with it, or had recovered from it provided the deeply sampled blood TCRbeta repertoires that made up the dataset. Nearly every sample came with metadata listing a de-identified subject ID, COVID-19 status, age in years and sex. The research as a whole found: How much clinical and demographic metadata was included differed by source and by participant, and the metadata was provided uncurated.

The immunoSEQ Assay, a bias-controlled multiplex PCR, was used to amplify TCRbeta CDR3 regions from genomic DNA. Per the source publication's procedure: The number of nucleated cells in each sample was estimated by amplification of reference gene primers within the assay. To quantify the absolute abundance of each unique TCRbeta CDR3 rearrangement, sequence reads were collapsed and filtered. For each sample, productive Simpson clonality was calculated as the square root of Simpson's diversity index across productive rearrangements. TCRdb holds this immuneACCESS table with in-frame rearrangements only. Some clones are missing; in checked studies, unresolved V genes explain under half, and the rest has no known cause. D and trimming were read from the DNA, whereas the V and J calls and clone size are those reported in that table. The sample has 240,000 or so clones on record, roughly 91% of them singletons. The ten top clones hold 0.99% of the sample.

As concerns this clone: Its antigen remains unidentified. Per-base quality was not reported, and no clone a single base away is much larger than it.

Samples from volunteer blood donors who had recovered from COVID-19 were contributed by a second Seattle source. The collaborating institutions used their own protocols to collect whole blood in K2EDTA tubes. For TCRbeta analysis, collaborators shipped samples as frozen whole blood, isolated PBMCs, or DNA extracted from either of those sample types. V has 4 bases trimmed and J has 2 bases trimmed; junction bases matching no gene number 3. The germline V gene yields SGHTS for CDR1 and YDEGEE for CDR2. Including cysteine and phenylalanine, the CDR3 has 14 amino acids. The CDR3 DNA has 42 bases and is translated from base 1.

This receptor was obtained from a woman aged 35 to 49 who had recovered from COVID-19. The chain is made from TRBV5-8 and TRBJ2-1, with TRBD2 matching 7 junction bases. What was sequenced was peripheral blood. The CDR3 in this case is CASSRGLAYNEQFF. The nucleotide sequence is given as TGTGCCAGCAGCAGAGGACTAGCCTACAATGAGCAGTTCTTC.